This entry concerns a single T cell receptor delta chain. The antigen is not known. A far larger clone is one nucleotide away, so this likely arose from a read error. Other DNA sequences of this sample code for an identical CDR3. Germline loops: CDR1 TSWWSYY, CDR2 QGS. This CDR3 has 20 residues. The sample comes from a study of γδ T cells in repeated Plasmodium falciparum infection. Gammadelta T cells were flow-sorted from PBMC into Vgamma9/Vdelta2+ and Vdelta2-negative populations for bulk analysis. Both TRG and TRD chains were sequenced from each sorted sample. TCRdb reanalysed the multiplex PCR reads via CATT. Among 80,000 to 95,000 delta-chain clones listed, around 1.4% were seen once. Broader study findings: In Vdelta2-negative, largely Vdelta1+, gammadelta repertoires, repeated controlled infections appeared to drive clonal selection waves.

The chain recombines TRDV1 with TRDJ1, with TRDD3 as a possible D gene (5 bases). No J gene was available from TCRdb, and it was assigned here by a germline match of the DNA. The source material was gamma-delta T cells from blood. The TCR comes from a pool of human donors (malaria-infected and uninfected, not separated). The CDR3 reads CALGEWGTPTDNPGTDKLIF. Here the CDR3 DNA reads TGCGCTCTTGGGGAATGGGGTACTCCGACGGATAACCCCGGCACCGATAAACTCATCTTT.